The 21 T cell receptor beta chains presented below share a single source sample, sequenced in a study of cytomegalovirus exposure and HLA in healthy donors. PCR amplification relied on 60 Vbeta primers (plus 13 Jbeta primers). The method was immunoSEQ multiplex PCR; TCRdb's version includes in-frame clones alone and lacks a portion of them. Among about 160,000 clones, 65% to 80% were seen once, and the ten largest hold 4.7%. What was sequenced was PBMCs. The receptors derive from a man in his late teens or twenties in good health and CMV-seropositive.

The chain links TRBV19 to TRBJ1-1; D is possibly TRBD1 (6 bases). Germline assignment: CDR1 LNHDA and CDR2 SQIVND (reference sequence). The CDR3 sequence is 18 residues long. V was clipped by 6 bases and J by 0 bases, with 23 bases between them. The CDR3 loop reads CASRSLGAWGQMNTEAFF. The CDR3 DNA follows: TGTGCCAGTAGGTCTTTAGGGGCTTGGGGGCAAATGAACACTGAAGCTTTCTTT.

The chain is built from TRBV30 and TRBJ1-1; TRBD1 matches at 7 bases. Per the germline V gene, CDR1 is GTSNPN and CDR2 is SVGIG (reference sequence). The CDR3 length is 13 residues. Losses at the gene ends were 1 base for V and 4 bases for J; bases not matched to a gene: 3. CDR3: CAWSEGAGTEAFF. The DNA for the CDR3 is TGTGCCTGGAGTGAGGGGGCTGGCACTGAAGCTTTCTTT.

This chain uses TRBV28 with TRBJ1-2; 11 nucleotides line up with TRBD1. The CDR3 is made up of 15 amino acids. CDR1 MDHEN and CDR2 SYDVKM come from the germline V gene. After removal of 10 bases from V and 6 bases from J, the junction contained 13 bases not matched to a gene. CDR3 in amino acids: CATDGGDRGFDGYTF. The CDR3 nucleotides are TGTGCCACCGATGGTGGGGACAGGGGGTTCGATGGCTACACCTTC.

The chain links TRBV11-3 to TRBJ2-3, with 7 bases aligning to TRBD1. The CDR3 is made up of 15 amino acids. With V trimmed by 1 base and J by 2 bases, 3 bases remained unmatched. Germline V lookup: CDR1 SGHNT, CDR2 YENEEA. As DNA, the CDR3 is TGTGCCAGCAGCTTAGGGGACAGAAACACAGATACGCAGTATTTT. Protein: CASSLGDRNTDTQYF.

V and J are TRBV13 and TRBJ2-3; D is uncertain. CDR3 size: 15 residues. Trimming took 0 bases from V and 8 from J, leaving 15 bases between them. Germline V gene data show CDR1 as PRHDT and CDR2 as FYEKMQ (reference sequence). CDR3 protein: CASSLGGFKVGTQYF. The CDR3 DNA reads as TGTGCCAGCAGCTTAGGCGGGTTCAAAGTGGGTACGCAGTATTTT. Full variable domain (missing parts from reference TRBV13 and TRBJ2-3): AAGVIQSPRHLIKEKRETATLKCYPIPRHDTVYWYQQGPGQDPQFLISFYEKMQSDKGSIPDRFSAQQFSDYHSELNMSSLELGDSALYFCASSLGGFKVGTQYFGPGTRLTVL.

About this clone: One junction end disagrees with the germline gene, perhaps due to a read error. The chain has TRBV7-9 and TRBJ2-1; D is possibly TRBD1 (6 bases). Germline V gene data show CDR1 as SEHNR and CDR2 as FQNEAQ (reference sequence). There are 17 residues in the CDR3. This CDR3 is CSSSLRGARLTYNEQFF. The CDR3 DNA reads TGTTCCAGCAGTCTCAGGGGCGCCCGACTCACCTACAATGAGCAGTTCTTC.

On this clone itself: A read error may account for a junction end that differs from germline. The genes are TRBV30 and TRBJ1-1; 8 bases are shared with TRBD1. Per germline, CDR1 GTSNPN and CDR2 SVGIG (reference sequence). The CDR3 consists of 16 residues. DNA for the CDR3: TGTACCTGGACAGAATTCGCCGGGACAGGATTAACTGAAGCTTTCTTT. Translated: CTWTEFAGTGLTEAFF.

The chain carries TRBV7-8 and TRBJ2-4, with a tentative D call TRBD2 (6 bases). V dropped 4 bases and J dropped 9 bases, with 13 bases sitting between them. CDR3 size: 13 residues. Germline CDR1 reads SGHVS; CDR2 reads FQNEAQ. CDR3 protein: CASSSRTTPIQYF. CDR3 nucleotides: TGTGCCAGCAGCTCCCGGACTACCCCCATTCAGTACTTC.

This chain connects TRBV6-6 to TRBJ1-1; D is perhaps TRBD1 (5 bases). V dropped 2 bases and J dropped 0 bases, with 13 bases sitting between them. Germline CDR1 and CDR2: MNHNY and SVGAGI (reference sequence). The CDR3 extends over 16 amino acids. The CDR3 loop is CASSYGTGEVNTEAFF. Written as DNA, the CDR3 is TGTGCCAGCAGTTACGGGACCGGGGAGGTGAACACTGAAGCTTTCTTT.

The rearrangement joins TRBV6-1 to TRBJ1-2; 10 nucleotides match TRBD1. The CDR3 is 15 amino acids. Looked up from germline, CDR1 is MNHNS and CDR2 is SASEGT. With 6 bases clipped from V and 7 bases from J, the junction kept 11 bases outside the gene matches. The CDR3, as DNA: TGTGCCAGCAGGCCCCGGTTTGGGACAGGGGCTGGCTACACCTTC. It specifies CASRPRFGTGAGYTF.

The chain combines TRBV5-6 with TRBJ1-6, with TRBD1 matching 7 bases. CDR1 is SGHDT, CDR2 YYEEEE, per germline. CDR3 length equals 14 residues. Trimming took 1 base from V and 9 from J; bases not matched to a gene: 4. CDR3 amino acids: CASSLTGETSPLHF. CDR3 coding DNA: TGTGCCAGCAGCTTGACAGGGGAAACTTCACCCCTCCACTTT.

This clone turned up a few times. This chain connects TRBV6-1 to TRBJ1-5; unclear D gene. CDR1 is MNHNS and CDR2 is SASEGT in the germline V gene. Trimming removed 1 base from V and 5 bases from J, with 12 bases in between. This CDR3 is built from 15 residues. The CDR3 DNA is TGTGCCAGCAGTGAAGGAGGCAGCTCCTATCAGCCCCAGCATTTT. Protein sequence: CASSEGGSSYQPQHF.

This clone has only a few counts. This rearrangement joins TRBV9 to TRBJ2-5, with 10 bases that match TRBD1. The germline gives CDR1 SGDLS, CDR2 YYNGEE. V gave up 3 bases and J gave up 3 bases; unmatched junction bases: 5. This CDR3 is built from 15 residues. In DNA, the CDR3 is TGTGCCAGCAGCGCAGACAGGGGGCACGAAGAGACCCAGTACTTC. It is translated as CASSADRGHEETQYF.

A single count supports this clone. The chain carries TRBV19 and TRBJ1-5; tentatively, D is TRBD1 (6 bases). Trimming shortened V by 1 base and J by 4 bases, and 11 bases separated the two germline ends. The CDR3 is 15 amino acids. Germline V gives CDR1 LNHDA, CDR2 SQIVND (reference sequence). The CDR3 is CASSIAGQGNQPQHF. The CDR3 region has the DNA TGTGCCAGTAGTATAGCTGGCCAGGGGAATCAGCCCCAGCATTTT. The full variable domain, completed using reference TRBV19 and TRBJ1-5, is DGGITQSPKYLFRKEGQNVTLSCEQNLNHDAMYWYRQDPGQGLRLIYYSQIVNDFQKGDIAEGYSVSREKKESFPLTVTSAQKNPTAFYLCASSIAGQGNQPQHFGDGTRLSIL.

V usage is TRBV9 and J usage is TRBJ2-2; 11 nucleotides match TRBD1. The J segment lost 6 bases and the V segment lost 4 bases, leaving 2 bases of the junction unmatched. Germline loops: CDR1 SGDLS, CDR2 YYNGEE. CDR3 length equals 14 residues. CDR3 amino acids: CASSPGQGAGELFF. CDR3 nucleotides: TGTGCCAGCAGCCCGGGACAGGGGGCCGGGGAGCTGTTTTTT.

V and J are TRBV29-1 and TRBJ1-1, with TRBD1 matching 7 bases. V lost 3 bases to trimming and J lost 7 bases; unmatched junction nucleotides: 14. This CDR3 comprises 15 residues. Germline lookup yields CDR1 SQVTM and CDR2 ANQGSEA. This CDR3 reads CSVDDVNRGIGEAFF. DNA of the CDR3: TGCAGCGTTGATGATGTGAACAGGGGTATCGGTGAAGCTTTCTTT.

The rearrangement uses TRBV14 and TRBJ1-1; 8 bases are shared with TRBD1. The germline CDR1 and CDR2 sequences are SGHDN and FVKESK. The CDR3 runs to 13 residues. J gave up 10 bases and V 5 bases, and 9 bases lay outside the gene matches. The CDR3 DNA sequence: TGTGCCAGCAGCTTACGACAGGGGCCTAGAGCTTTCTTT. This sequence encodes CASSLRQGPRAFF. The complete variable domain, with remaining parts taken from reference TRBV14 and TRBJ1-1, reads EAGVTQFPSHSVIEKGQTVTLRCDPISGHDNLYWYRRVMGKEIKFLLHFVKESKQDESGMPNNRFLAERTGGTYSTLKVQPAELEDSGVYFCASSLRQGPRAFFGQGTRLTVV.

The chain joins TRBV27 to TRBJ1-1; unclear D gene. The CDR3 runs 15 residues. The V and J ends lost 2 bases and 1 base respectively, with 11 bases between them. The germline V gene encodes CDR1 MNHEY and CDR2 SMNVEV (reference sequence). The CDR3 DNA is TGTGCCAGCAGTTTACGCGGCAGCCGGAACACTGAAGCTTTCTTT. Its protein product is CASSLRGSRNTEAFF.

The rearrangement links TRBV4-2 to TRBJ1-2; D is perhaps TRBD1 (5 bases). The CDR3 has 15 residues. V was trimmed by 4 bases and J by 7 bases, leaving 19 bases between them. Germline CDR1 LGHNA, CDR2 YNFKEQ. The CDR3 protein is CASSPAGRARGGYTF. The CDR3 DNA reads as TGTGCCAGCAGCCCAGCCGGACGCGCAAGGGGTGGCTACACCTTC.

This chain joins TRBV6-1 and TRBJ2-7, with D maybe TRBD1 (5 bases). The CDR3 consists of 13 residues. CDR1 MNHNS and CDR2 SASEGT come from the germline V gene. V lost 6 bases, J lost 9 bases, and 18 bases lay in between. In DNA, the CDR3 is TGTGCCAGCAGCGAATGGACACCCCCGTGGCAGTACGTC. This encodes CASSEWTPPWQYV.

The chain is built from TRBV5-6 and TRBJ2-1; a weak D match, TRBD2 (5 bases). The CDR3 contains 13 residues. V gave up 2 bases and J gave up 6 bases, with 9 bases separating them. Germline CDR1 SGHDT, CDR2 YYEEEE. DNA of the CDR3: TGTGCCAGCAGCTTAGGTCGGGGCAATGAGCAGTTCTTC. This codes for CASSLGRGNEQFF.